Listed below are T cell receptor beta chains from one sample, sequenced in a study of healthy donors' naive CD4 and CD8 T cells. TCRdb re-called the reads through MiXCR, storing one row per CDR3 protein. The sample holds 150,000 to 200,000 distinct CDR3 sequences, about 70% seen once. Sequencing was done on a sample of naive CD4+ and CD8+ T cells sorted from blood, pooled from several donors. These TCRs come from a pool of human donors in good health; the sample pools cells from several healthy donors. Both conserved end residues are part of each CDR3. The D gene is left open where the match is weak. Clone size appears in some rows only: once, few, many, or a class for an expanded clone.

clone size: NA
J gene: TRBJ2-3
V gene: TRBV27
D gene: TRBD2
CDR3 protein: CASSQRTSGTDTQYF
CDR3 DNA: TGTGCCAGCAGCCAGAGGACTAGCGGAACAGATACGCAGTATTTT

clone size: once
J gene: TRBJ1-1
V gene: TRBV30
D gene: NA
CDR3 protein: CAWSVDTYTEAFF
CDR3 DNA: TGTGCCTGGAGTGTGGACACCTACACTGAAGCTTTCTTT

clone size: NA
J gene: TRBJ2-1
V gene: TRBV27
D gene: TRBD2
CDR3 protein: CASSPLAGVGEQFF
CDR3 DNA: TGTGCCAGCAGTCCGCTAGCGGGAGTAGGTGAGCAGTTCTTC

clone size: NA
J gene: TRBJ1-1
V gene: TRBV20-1
D gene: TRBD1
CDR3 protein: CSARDRVGTEAFF
CDR3 DNA: TGCAGTGCCCGAGACAGGGTAGGCACTGAAGCTTTCTTT

clone size: NA
J gene: TRBJ2-1
V gene: TRBV19
D gene: TRBD1
CDR3 protein: CASSRNDRDREQFF
CDR3 DNA: TGTGCCAGTAGCCGTAACGACAGGGACAGGGAGCAGTTCTTC

clone size: NA
J gene: TRBJ2-7
V gene: TRBV4-2
D gene: TRBD2
CDR3 protein: CASSHQGTSGSSYEQYF
CDR3 DNA: TGTGCCAGCAGCCACCAGGGGACTAGCGGAAGCTCCTACGAGCAGTACTTC

clone size: few
J gene: TRBJ2-3
V gene: TRBV15
D gene: NA
CDR3 protein: CATSRVVGTDTQYF
CDR3 DNA: TGTGCCACCAGCAGAGTCGTTGGAACAGATACGCAGTATTTT

clone size: NA
J gene: TRBJ1-1
V gene: TRBV6-5
D gene: NA
CDR3 protein: CASSYNRAEAFF
CDR3 DNA: TGTGCCAGCAGTTATAACCGGGCTGAAGCTTTCTTT

clone size: NA
J gene: TRBJ1-2
V gene: TRBV29-1
D gene: NA
CDR3 protein: CSVDMVTDDYGYTF
CDR3 DNA: TGCAGCGTTGACATGGTGACGGATGACTATGGCTACACCTTC

clone size: NA
J gene: TRBJ2-7
V gene: TRBV15
D gene: TRBD2
CDR3 protein: CATSRGTSGRTPFEQYF
CDR3 DNA: TGTGCCACCAGCAGAGGGACTAGCGGGAGGACCCCATTCGAGCAGTACTTC

clone size: few
J gene: TRBJ1-5
V gene: TRBV30
D gene: NA
CDR3 protein: CAWSVGVGNQPQHF
CDR3 DNA: TGTGCCTGGAGTGTGGGCGTCGGCAATCAGCCCCAGCATTTT

clone size: few
J gene: TRBJ2-1
V gene: TRBV6-5
D gene: NA
CDR3 protein: CASSPLLAHNEQFF
CDR3 DNA: TGTGCCAGCAGTCCTCTTCTAGCCCACAATGAGCAGTTCTTC

clone size: few
J gene: TRBJ2-1
V gene: TRBV6-5
D gene: TRBD2
CDR3 protein: CASRVDGGGRTSYNEQFF
CDR3 DNA: TGTGCCAGCAGGGTGGACGGAGGCGGGAGGACCTCCTACAATGAGCAGTTCTTC

clone size: NA
J gene: TRBJ2-3
V gene: TRBV4-2
D gene: TRBD2
CDR3 protein: CASSQEPSAGATDTQYF
CDR3 DNA: TGTGCCAGCAGCCAAGAGCCTTCGGCGGGAGCCACAGATACGCAGTATTTT

clone size: NA
J gene: TRBJ2-2
V gene: TRBV29-1
D gene: NA
CDR3 protein: CSARRDTNTGELFF
CDR3 DNA: TGCAGCGCTCGGAGGGACACGAACACCGGGGAGCTGTTTTTT

clone size: NA
J gene: TRBJ2-1
V gene: TRBV29-1
D gene: NA
CDR3 protein: CSVVVGIIRFF
CDR3 DNA: TGCAGCGTTGTAGTGGGGATTATTAGGTTCTTC

clone size: NA
J gene: TRBJ2-1
V gene: TRBV6-2/TRBV6-3
D gene: NA
CDR3 protein: CASSNRSVPWCEQFF
CDR3 DNA: TGTGCCAGCAGTAATCGAAGCGTTCCATGGTGTGAGCAGTTCTTC

clone size: NA
J gene: TRBJ2-7
V gene: TRBV29-1
D gene: TRBD1
CDR3 protein: CSVSGTGVEEQYF
CDR3 DNA: TGCAGCGTCTCCGGGACAGGGGTGGAAGAGCAGTACTTC

clone size: NA
J gene: TRBJ2-7
V gene: TRBV27
D gene: NA
CDR3 protein: CASSPSLGRLSYEQYF
CDR3 DNA: TGTGCCAGCAGTCCGTCGCTGGGGAGACTTTCCTACGAGCAGTACTTC

clone size: NA
J gene: TRBJ1-2
V gene: TRBV29-1
D gene: NA
CDR3 protein: CSVETGYYGYTF
CDR3 DNA: TGCAGCGTTGAAACAGGCTACTATGGCTACACCTTC

clone size: NA
J gene: TRBJ1-5
V gene: TRBV6-2/TRBV6-3
D gene: TRBD1
CDR3 protein: CASSYGTGGQPQHF
CDR3 DNA: TGTGCCAGCAGTTACGGGACAGGGGGTCAGCCCCAGCATTTT

clone size: NA
J gene: TRBJ2-3
V gene: TRBV29-1
D gene: TRBD2
CDR3 protein: CSVLRGLAGAIDYTDTQYF
CDR3 DNA: TGCAGCGTGCTTAGGGGCCTAGCGGGAGCGATCGATTACACAGATACGCAGTATTTT

clone size: NA
J gene: TRBJ2-7
V gene: TRBV5-5
D gene: TRBD2
CDR3 protein: CASSLEGLAGSYEQYF
CDR3 DNA: TGTGCCAGCAGCTTGGAAGGGCTAGCGGGATCCTACGAGCAGTACTTC

clone size: NA
J gene: TRBJ2-1
V gene: TRBV11-2
D gene: TRBD1
CDR3 protein: CASSPEDRLYNEQFF
CDR3 DNA: TGTGCCAGCAGCCCGGAGGACAGGCTATACAATGAGCAGTTCTTC

clone size: NA
J gene: TRBJ2-5
V gene: TRBV6-5
D gene: NA
CDR3 protein: CASSSLGSETQYF
CDR3 DNA: TGTGCCAGCAGCTCCCTGGGATCGGAGACCCAGTACTTC

clone size: NA
J gene: TRBJ1-1
V gene: TRBV29-1
D gene: NA
CDR3 protein: CSGIRDGGMNTEAFF
CDR3 DNA: TGCAGCGGAATCCGGGACGGAGGCATGAACACTGAAGCTTTCTTT

clone size: NA
J gene: TRBJ2-5
V gene: TRBV29-1
D gene: NA
CDR3 protein: CSGKTVSETQYF
CDR3 DNA: TGCAGCGGCAAAACTGTTTCAGAGACCCAGTACTTC

clone size: few
J gene: TRBJ1-2
V gene: TRBV29-1
D gene: NA
CDR3 protein: CSVGGSYGYTF
CDR3 DNA: TGCAGCGTTGGGGGGTCCTATGGCTACACCTTC

clone size: NA
J gene: TRBJ2-7
V gene: TRBV7-8
D gene: TRBD1
CDR3 protein: CASSTGTGIHEQYF
CDR3 DNA: TGTGCCAGCAGTACCGGGACAGGTATCCACGAGCAGTACTTC